The T cell receptor beta chain described here comes from a study of cytomegalovirus exposure and HLA in healthy donors (dated by TCRdb to about 2017). With regard to the full study: In an earlier analysis of under 600 of the donors, less than 350 Gb of sequence data and approximately 120 million unique TCR beta sequences from approximately 180 million T cells were reported. About 300 gigabases of sequencing data and around 80 million unique TCR sequences made up an early release that covered 640 HLA-typed donors. The genetic ancestry cluster associated with self-reported Caucasian donors included about 81% of the approximately 430 genotyped donors. The aim of the study was to test whether cataloging public T cell receptors could identify signatures of past pathogen exposure. The study used immunosequencing to profile the T cell repertoires of around 600 subjects and linked those repertoires to cytomegalovirus serostatus. Along with the approximately 650-subject first cohort, a separate validation cohort of 120 different subjects was used. High-throughput TCR immunosequencing, statistical association of individual TCRs with disease status, and machine learning were combined to predict cytomegalovirus infection status. To study patterns of TCR occurrence, a later analysis re-analyzed previously published TCR beta repertoires from around 700 donors and added high-resolution HLA genotyping. Rather than drawing on any new phenotypic data, the later analysis identified candidate immune exposures from TCR beta sequences and the way those sequences occurred across donors. An earlier analysis of approximately 500 of the donors applied high-throughput TCR beta sequencing to assess whether each TCR beta V gene segment acted as functional or pseudogenic. Donor age, sex, ethnicity and CMV serostatus were collected together with the repertoire data. Genome-wide SNP genotypes for about 55% of the roughly 670 donors were used in a later genetic analysis, which treated that subset as a discovery cohort. All discovery cohort repertoires had been generated using a single sequencing platform. HLA typing included class I and class II loci at four-digit resolution. The number of donors typed differed by locus, with about 620-630 for A, B, C, DRB1 and DQB1, 522 for DQA1, approximately 580 for DPA1, and some 470 for DPB1. Roughly 5 DR-DQ haplotypes were handled as single units for association and clustering, since linkage in the cohort was strong. Among about 400 genotyped donors of the cohort, an average of roughly 230,000 unique TCR beta nucleotide sequences was sequenced per donor, of which 15% to 20% were non-productive. General conclusions and limits of the study: The classifier was reported to diagnose cytomegalovirus status with high specificity and sensitivity in both the original cohort and the validation cohort. A cluster of highly shared sequence variants was judged likely to represent a technical artifact of the sequencing pipeline. Presence/absence analyses assumed roughly uniform sequencing depth across donors, an assumption that may not hold. Correlated functional status among segregating V segments might reflect linkage disequilibrium, but an unknown experimental factor could not be ruled out. This cohort had only TCR beta chains sequenced, and the lack of alpha or paired-chain data limited which features could be detected. According to a later analysis, parvovirus B19, influenza, CMV and Epstein-Barr virus appeared linked to several top co-occurrence clusters. When HLA alleles, especially DR and DQ, strongly co-occurred, attributing TCR associations to individual alleles was difficult. Some IMGT-functional V segments, including TRBV6-2 and TRBV6-3, could not be distinguished by the 87-base-pair reads and were therefore excluded. In vitro tests confirmed that three of the cytomegalovirus-associated TCR beta chains recognize cytomegalovirus antigens. In a later analysis, the rate of TCR association differed among HLA loci, with DRB1 alleles having the most associated TCRs and HLA-C alleles having the fewest. A later analysis found that most CMV-associated TCR beta chains appeared HLA-restricted, with HLA associations seemingly driven largely by CMV exposure. A further reported finding was that TCR beta sequences accurately predicted the HLA-A and HLA-B alleles for most subjects in the first cohort. In a later analysis, 16,951 TCR beta sequences were associated with specific HLA alleles at a false discovery rate of 0.05. In a later analysis, HLA-associated TCR beta chains were found to be more clonally expanded and to have lower generation probabilities than equally common non-associated chains. It was suggested by the authors that the approach could potentially be generalized to other disease states and immunological phenotypes. The study gave a list of around 170 TCR beta chains associated with cytomegalovirus. CMV serostatus was the only immune exposure information available for the cohort. While some public TCRs were present in many individuals, most TCR sequences turned up only very rarely across donors. Because some donors lacked HLA typing at each locus, the association tests relied only on the typed subset. In a later genetic analysis, a missense DCLRE1C variant was associated with V-gene and J-gene trimming of TCR beta chains, and the association was replicated in an independent cohort. According to a later genetic analysis, donors in an Asian-associated ancestry cluster had fewer N-insertions in productive TCRs than the approximately 630-donor mean. In an earlier analysis of about 600 of the donors, most TCR beta V segments appeared in productive rearrangements about 87% or about 30% of the time, broadly matching IMGT annotations. Because counts were too low, some 16 rarely observed V segments, including chromosome 9 orphons, were excluded from the earlier analysis of 587 of the donors.

In total, around 600 healthy bone marrow donors made up the cohort. Cohort members were all nominally healthy when sampled, although unrecorded immune exposures were likely present. The donor was CMV seropositive and was included in the group of some 290 seropositive cohort members. A peripheral blood sample was provided by each donor, and peripheral blood mononuclear cells were used for TCR beta sequencing. Genomic DNA extraction from the blood cell samples was performed with the Qiagen DNeasy Blood Extraction Kit. In regard to this clone: Its antigen specificity is not known. Base qualities are not recorded, but no much larger clone differs from it by a single base.

Receptors were amplified or captured by the immunoSEQ multiplex PCR assay. For the multiplex PCR, a mixture combining 60 forward primers for TCR Vbeta segments and 13 reverse primers for TCR Jbeta segments was used. The CDR3 region of rearranged TCR beta genes was amplified from genomic DNA by a multiplex PCR assay. The amplified TCR beta libraries were sequenced on the Illumina HiSeq System as 87-base-pair reads. The study's processing was this. A later analysis counted some 80 million unique TCR beta chains across the approximately 700 repertoires, and about 10 million of these chains were shared by at least two donors. Raw reads were error-corrected and collapsed into unique sequences with a nearest-neighbor algorithm that merged closely related sequences to remove PCR and sequencing errors. Alignment of CDR3 sequences to IMGT reference sequences was used to assign V, D and J gene segments. Each retained sequence needed at least a six-nucleotide match to both a V gene segment and a J gene segment. Rearrangements were classified as productive when the CDR3 lacked stop codons and remained in frame with V and J, and all other rearrangements were classified as non-productive. CDR3 was defined by IMGT convention, running from the second conserved V-encoded cysteine to the conserved J-encoded phenylalanine. The earlier analysis of some 600 of the donors excluded sequences that lacked an unambiguous match to a single V gene segment. An earlier analysis of approximately 590 of the donors classified V segments as functional when productive rearrangements were above 56.7% and as segregating when the standard deviation between donors was above 5%. To diagnose cytomegalovirus status from the catalog of TCR beta chain sequences, a statistical classification framework was built. In a later analysis, TCR nucleotide sequences were compared against IMGT/GENE-DB human TR gene sequences so that V and J genes could be assigned. The TCRdist pipeline was used in a later analysis to assign CDR3 sequences and most-parsimonious VDJ recombination scenarios. In a later analysis, each TCR beta chain was defined by its CDR3 amino acid sequence together with its V-gene family, and reads without a unique V-gene family were excluded. To address suspected cross-contamination and a sequencing artifact, a later analysis removed 450 to 700 highly shared, low-generation-probability nucleotide sequences. In a later analysis, a clonal expansion index was calculated for each public chain from normalized within-repertoire ranks of inferred template counts. A later analysis computed generation probabilities with a VDJ recombination model fitted to out-of-frame rearrangements, and checked the results against IGoR. In a later analysis, hypergeometric tests were used to score TCR-TCR, TCR-HLA and TCR-CMV co-occurrence, with a repertoire-size bias correction applied to TCR pairs. In a later analysis, false discovery rates were estimated by permuting HLA or CMV assignments 20 times. A later analysis grouped co-occurring TCRs with DBSCAN, adding TCRdist sequence similarity when clustering within HLA-allele-positive subsets. Repertoires with fewer than 30,000 or more than 120,000 public chains, plus five repertoires with anomalous nucleotide sharing, were excluded from co-occurrence clustering. Drawn from immuneACCESS, this table holds only the in-frame rearrangements with V and J called that TCRdb kept. Clones are partly lost; checked studies trace under half to an unresolved V gene and leave the rest unexplained. The DNA was the basis for D and trimming; V, J and clone size are from that table. Counted in this sample were 150,000 to 200,000 clones; over 70% of them appeared once. Over 2.5% of the sample is in the top ten clones.

Ends trimmed: V by 1 base, J by 5 bases; bases unmatched to a gene: 7. From the cysteine up to the phenylalanine, the CDR3 has a length of 15 residues. The retained sequence is limited to the CDR3, 45 bases, with the frame set at the first base. CDR1 GTSNPN and CDR2 SVGIG are derived from the germline V gene (reference sequence). The chain is assembled from TRBV30 and TRBJ2-3; TRBD1 fits 9 bases in the junction. The sequence derives from a woman in her fifties or sixties in good health and CMV-seropositive. The sequencing input was PBMCs. The base sequence is TGTGCCTGGAGTGGGGGACAGGGTCATGGAGATACGCAGTATTTT. Translated, this is CAWSGGQGHGDTQYF.